This TCR beta chain was identified in a study of blood T cell repertoires in COVID-19. About the research overall: In each case, the material was cDNA or gDNA derived from T cells, B-cell-depleted T cells, or PBMCs.

Clones were read by immunoSEQ multiplex PCR, and TCRdb kept only the in-frame ones, dropping some. The table includes under 200,000 clones, roughly 85% detected once. The CDR3 sequence is 13 residues long. In germline, CDR1 is SGHAT, CDR2 FQNNGV. Trimming removed 1 base at V and 2 bases at J, with 6 bases between. This receptor was taken from a man aged 35 to 55 with acute or convalescent COVID-19. The sample taken for sequencing was peripheral blood. V gene TRBV11-2 combines with J gene TRBJ2-7; D may be TRBD2 (6 bases). In DNA form, the CDR3 reads TGTGCCAGCAGCTTAGCGGGGGCCTACGAGCAGTACTTC. It specifies CASSLAGAYEQYF.